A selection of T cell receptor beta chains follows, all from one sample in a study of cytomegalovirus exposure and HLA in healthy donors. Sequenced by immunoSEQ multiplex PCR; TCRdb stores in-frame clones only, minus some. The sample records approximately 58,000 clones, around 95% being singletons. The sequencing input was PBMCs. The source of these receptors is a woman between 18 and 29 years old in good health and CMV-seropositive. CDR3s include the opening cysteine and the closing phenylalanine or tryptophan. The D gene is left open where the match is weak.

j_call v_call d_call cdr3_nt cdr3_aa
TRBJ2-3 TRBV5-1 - TGCGCCAGCAGCTTGGACAGGGTAGGAGATACGCAGTATTTT CASSLDRVGDTQYF
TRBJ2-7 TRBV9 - TGTGCCAGCAGCCCAGAAGGGGGTTCGTCTCACGAGCAGTACTTC CASSPEGGSSHEQYF
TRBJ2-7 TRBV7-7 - TGTGCTAGCAGCTCCGGACAAGGGCCCCACTACGAGCAGTACTTC CASSSGQGPHYEQYF
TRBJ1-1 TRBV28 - TGTGCCAGCAGTTTAACAGGGAGTACTGAAGCTTTCTTT CASSLTGSTEAFF
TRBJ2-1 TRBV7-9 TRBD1 TGTGCCAGCAGCTTAGCCGACAGGGAGAGCTCCTACAATGAGCAGTTCTTC CASSLADRESSYNEQFF
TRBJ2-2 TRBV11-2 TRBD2 TGTGCCAGCAGCTTGGGACTAGCGGGACCGAACACCGGGGAGCTGTTTTTT CASSLGLAGPNTGELFF
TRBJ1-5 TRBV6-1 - TGTGCCAGCGGGAGGGTCGGTAATCAGCCCCAGCATTTT CASGRVGNQPQHF
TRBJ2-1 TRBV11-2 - TGTGCCAGCAGGTCGACCGGTGGTAAGGGACTGGGCAATGAGCAGTTCTTC CASRSTGGKGLGNEQFF
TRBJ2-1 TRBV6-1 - TGTGCCAGCAGCAACAATGAGCAGTTCTTC CASSNNEQFF
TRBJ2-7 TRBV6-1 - TGTGCCAGCAGTGTTAGTGGCGGGACCCCCTACGAGCAGTACTTC CASSVSGGTPYEQYF
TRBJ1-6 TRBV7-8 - TGTGCCAGCAGCTCCCGGGACTCAGCCCTGGGACATTCACCCCTCCACTTT CASSSRDSALGHSPLHF
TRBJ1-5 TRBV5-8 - TGTGCCAGCAGCCATAACAGGGTTACCAATCAGCCCCAGCATTTT CASSHNRVTNQPQHF
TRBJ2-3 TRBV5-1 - TGCGCCAGCAGCCTGGACGGGTATAGCACAGATACGCAGTATTTT CASSLDGYSTDTQYF
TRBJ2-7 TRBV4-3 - TGCGCCAGCAGCCAAGAAATTGGAATGGGACACCCGCTGGGGTTGGACGAGCAGTACTTC CASSQEIGMGHPLGLDEQYF
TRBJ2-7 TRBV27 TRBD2 TGTGCCAGCAGGCCTAGCGGGAGATACGAGCAGTACTTC CASRPSGRYEQYF
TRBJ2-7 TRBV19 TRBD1 TGTGCCAGTAGTCGGACGAAGACAGGGTCTATTTACGAGCAGTACTTC CASSRTKTGSIYEQYF
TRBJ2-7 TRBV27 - TGTGCCACCAGGACAGTACTGTACGAGCAGTACTTC CATRTVLYEQYF